The clone carrying this TCR beta chain showed up just once. The antigen is not known. These data are taken from a study of T cell responses to AZD1222 COVID-19 vaccine. The CDR3 extends over 13 amino acids. V lost 7 bases to trimming and J lost 6 bases; unmatched junction nucleotides: 6. Study-wide findings and caveats: Possibly, clonal diversity was underestimated; donors were largely white British and included more females.

Sequenced by immunoSEQ multiplex PCR; TCRdb stores in-frame clones only, minus some. There are roughly 100,000 clones in the sample; roughly 90% occur only once, and about 2.3% lies in the top ten. This specimen consisted of peripheral blood, obtained on day 0 of AZD1222 vaccination. The receptor comes from an adult in good health. V and J are TRBV12-3 or TRBV12-4 and TRBJ2-3; 8 bases are a match to TRBD2. As DNA, the CDR3 is TGTGCCAGCACCGGGGGGGCCGTGGATACGCAGTATTTT. Amino acid sequence: CASTGGAVDTQYF.